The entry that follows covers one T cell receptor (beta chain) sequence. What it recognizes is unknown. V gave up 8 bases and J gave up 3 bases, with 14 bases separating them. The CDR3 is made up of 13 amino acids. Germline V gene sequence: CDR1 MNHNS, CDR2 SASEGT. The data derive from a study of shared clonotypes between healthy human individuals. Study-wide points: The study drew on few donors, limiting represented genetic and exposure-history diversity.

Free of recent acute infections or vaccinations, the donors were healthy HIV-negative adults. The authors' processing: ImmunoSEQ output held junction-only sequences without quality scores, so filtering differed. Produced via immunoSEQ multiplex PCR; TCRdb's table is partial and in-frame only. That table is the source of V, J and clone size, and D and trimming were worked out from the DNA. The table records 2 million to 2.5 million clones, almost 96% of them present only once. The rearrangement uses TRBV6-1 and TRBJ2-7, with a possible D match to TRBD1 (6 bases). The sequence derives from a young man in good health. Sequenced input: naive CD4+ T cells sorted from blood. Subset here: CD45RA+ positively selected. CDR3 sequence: CASDHRDRYEQYF. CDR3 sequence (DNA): TGTGCCAGCGACCACAGGGACCGCTACGAGCAGTACTTC.